One sample yielded the 6 T cell receptor beta chains listed below, sequenced in a study of neurological immune-mediated disorders. TCRdb re-derived calls from the 5' RACE reads in MiXCR, one entry per CDR3 protein. The sample has approximately 74,000 distinct CDR3 sequences; approximately 5.2% are singletons. The sequencing input was PBMCs. The receptors derive from a man between 18 and 29 years old with multiple sclerosis.

This clonotype showed up many times. V gene TRBV12-3 or TRBV12-4 combines with J gene TRBJ1-2; the D is unclear. This CDR3 spans 12 amino acids. Trimming took off 4 bases at V and 2 bases at J, with 5 bases between the two ends. As DNA, the CDR3 is TGTGCCAGCAGTTCTACGAACTATGGCTACACCTTC. Protein product: CASSSTNYGYTF.

Many counts were recorded for this clonotype. V usage is TRBV11-3 and J usage is TRBJ1-2; tentatively, D is TRBD1 (5 bases). Deletions cut 5 bases from V and 8 bases from J, with 15 bases between. Germline CDR1 and CDR2: SGHNT and YENEEA. CDR3 length equals 13 residues. For the CDR3, the DNA is TGTGCCAGCAGCCAGAGTAGGGGCGGCGGCTACACCTTC. Its protein product is CASSQSRGGGYTF.

This clonotype was counted ten times or more. Its ends do not fully match the called genes, so a read error is possible. The chain combines TRBV7-7 with TRBJ2-2; D gene ambiguous. CDR3 size: 13 residues. Germline CDR1 is SSHAT and CDR2 is FNYEAQ (reference sequence). The CDR3 sequence: CASIDPHTGELFF. CDR3 sequence (DNA): TGTGCTAGCATTGATCCGCACACCGGGGAGCTGTTTTTT. The variable domain in full, completed from reference TRBV7-7 and TRBJ2-2, reads GAGVSQSPRYKVTKRGQDVTLRCDPISSHATLYWYQQALGQGPEFLTYFNYEAQPDKSGLPSDRFSAERPEGSISTLTIQRTEQRDSAMYRCASIDPHTGELFFGEGSRLTVL.

This clonotype was observed at least ten times. The CDR3 spells CASSSHGTSGFEQFF. The CDR3 DNA is TGTGCCAGCAGCTCTCACGGGACTAGCGGGTTTGAGCAGTTCTTC. This rearrangement joins TRBV9 to TRBJ2-1, with TRBD2 identical over 12 bases. V shed 4 bases, J shed 9 bases, and the junction held 8 bases outside the gene matches. Germline CDR1 reads SGDLS; CDR2 reads YYNGEE. This CDR3 is built from 15 residues.

Many counts were recorded for this clonotype. The chain combines TRBV5-1 with TRBJ2-7; D is unclear. Trimming left V 4 bases short and J 6 bases short, with 14 bases between. The CDR3 totals 13 residues. The germline CDR1 and CDR2 sequences are SGHRS and YFSETQ. The CDR3 loop reads CASSVVKGGEQYF. CDR3 bases: TGCGCCAGCAGCGTGGTTAAGGGTGGCGAGCAGTACTTC.

On this clonotype: A much larger clone sits a single nucleotide away, making a read error possible. The rearrangement joins TRBV7-9 to TRBJ2-7; D gene unclear. V was clipped by 5 bases and J by 4 bases, with 9 bases between them. Germline V gene sequence: CDR1 SEHNR, CDR2 FQNEAQ (reference sequence). The CDR3 consists of 12 residues. The CDR3 DNA reads TGTGCCAGCAGCGAAAATCGGTACGAGCAGTACTTC. It specifies CASSENRYEQYF.